This T cell receptor beta chain was captured in a study of blood T cell repertoires in COVID-19. Measured with immunoSEQ multiplex PCR; TCRdb has only the in-frame clones, and not every one. The sample comprises 250,000 or so clones, roughly four fifths of which are singletons, and about 3% rests with the top ten. CDR1 is MGHRA and CDR2 is YSYEKL in the germline V gene. V was pared by 6 bases and J by 2 bases, with 6 bases of the junction left unmatched. CDR3 length: 15 amino acids. The receptor was isolated from a middle-aged man who had recovered from COVID-19. The sample was PBMCs or T cells enriched from blood (not recorded which). The chain recombines TRBV4-1 with TRBJ1-2; 10 bases line up with TRBD1. The CDR3 nucleotides are TGCGCCAGCAGTCCGGGACAGGGGCTGAACTATGGCTACACCTTC. Its protein is CASSPGQGLNYGYTF.